These 19 T cell receptor beta chains share one sample of origin, sequenced in a study of vaccination and CD4 T cells after COVID-19. Cultured CD4+ T cell DNA underwent sequencing with the Oncomine TCR Beta short-read assay. TCRdb re-derived calls from the PCR reads in MiXCR, one entry per CDR3 protein. Of some 10,000 distinct CDR3 sequences in the sample, 60% are singletons; the top ten hold around 16%. Their antigens are not known. Specified treatment: roughly 11-day PBMC culture with coronavirus spike peptide pools or control peptides (ViraFEST assay). The source material was cultured CD4+ T cells from blood, sampled after SARS-CoV-2 vaccination. The receptors come from a human donor with COVID-19.

The J gene is TRBJ1-6, the V gene TRBV2; D is ambiguous. Germline V gene sequence: CDR1 SNHLY, CDR2 FYNNEI. V gave up 2 bases and J gave up 14 bases, with 10 bases separating them. CDR3 size: 12 residues. CDR3 protein: CASSESGWALHF. CDR3 bases: TGTGCCAGCAGTGAAAGTGGGTGGGCCCTCCACTTT. The variable domain in full, with the rest retrieved from reference TRBV2 and TRBJ1-6, is EPEVTQTPSHQVTQMGQEVILRCVPISNHLYFYWYRQILGQKVEFLVSFYNNEISEKSEIFDDQFSVERPDGSNFTLKIRSTKLEDSAMYFCASSESGWALHFGNGTRLTVT.

This clonotype was observed a handful of times. The chain carries TRBV6-1 and TRBJ1-5, with TRBD1 identical over 7 bases. Per the germline V gene, CDR1 is MNHNS and CDR2 is SASEGT. V shed 6 bases, J shed 0 bases, and the junction held 5 bases outside the gene matches. The CDR3 consists of 15 residues. Here the CDR3 DNA reads TGTGCCAGCAGGCGACAGGGAAATAGCAATCAGCCCCAGCATTTT. Its protein product is CASRRQGNSNQPQHF.

This clonotype was observed a single time. V usage is TRBV7-9 and J usage is TRBJ1-6; TRBD1 might be the D (6 bases). This CDR3 spans 15 amino acids. Per germline, CDR1 SEHNR and CDR2 FQNEAQ (reference sequence). Trimming left V 10 bases short and J 11 bases short, with 24 bases between. CDR3 in amino acids: CAIRSGVPDSTPLHF. CDR3 nucleotides: TGTGCCATCAGGTCAGGGGTACCTGATTCAACACCCCTCCACTTT.

The V gene is TRBV6-5, the J gene TRBJ1-1; D is undetermined. Germline V gene lookup returns CDR1 MNHEY and CDR2 SVGAGI. V was trimmed by 2 bases and J by 1 base, leaving 8 bases between them. This CDR3 is built from 14 residues. CDR3 DNA sequence: TGTGCCAGCAGTTACAGGGCGCGGAACACTGAAGCTTTCTTT. This codes for CASSYRARNTEAFF.

This clonotype was counted between two and nine times. The chain joins TRBV20-1 to TRBJ1-1; no firm D call. Trimming took 6 bases from V and 0 from J, leaving 8 bases between them. Germline CDR1 is DFQATT and CDR2 is SNEGSKA (reference sequence). The CDR3 totals 12 residues. CDR3 in DNA: TGCAGTGCCCCCAGCATGAACACTGAAGCTTTCTTT. Residues: CSAPSMNTEAFF.

This chain joins TRBV4-1 and TRBJ1-1; TRBD1 might be the D (6 bases). Germline V gene sequence: CDR1 MGHRA, CDR2 YSYEKL. V dropped 4 bases and J dropped 12 bases, with 15 bases sitting between them. The CDR3 runs 12 residues. The CDR3 DNA is TGCGCCAGCAGCCTAACAGGGATCATGTCTTTCTTT. This sequence encodes CASSLTGIMSFF.

The rearrangement uses TRBV6-1 and TRBJ1-1; D is uncertain. The V end lost 5 bases, the J end lost 12 bases, and 10 bases lay between the germline ends. Germline V gene sequence: CDR1 MNHNS, CDR2 SASEGT. The CDR3 runs 10 residues. The CDR3 DNA reads TGTGCCAGCAGTAGCAGTCCGTCTTTCTTT. It codes for CASSSSPSFF.

The table lists this clonotype with a count of one. The rearrangement joins TRBV7-2 to TRBJ2-3; 7 bases map to TRBD1. The CDR3 sequence is 13 residues long. Germline-derived CDR1 and CDR2 are SGHTA and FQGNSA. Trimming cost V 6 bases and J 5 bases; bases outside gene matches: 5. The CDR3 region is CASRQTGKDTQYF. In nucleotides, the CDR3 is TGTGCCAGCAGACAGACAGGGAAAGATACGCAGTATTTT. Complete variable domain (other parts from reference TRBV7-2 and TRBJ2-3): GAGVSQSPSNKVTEKGKDVELRCDPISGHTALYWYRQSLGQGLEFLIYFQGNSAPDKSGLPSDRFSAERTGGSVSTLTIQRTQQEDSAVYLCASRQTGKDTQYFGPGTRLTVL.

A word on this clonotype: One end of the junction varies from germline; a read error may be responsible. V and J are TRBV11-3 and TRBJ1-6, with 7 bases lining up with TRBD1. The CDR3 is made up of 14 amino acids. Germline CDR1 and CDR2: SGHNT and YENEEA. The CDR3 reads CASTLQGTDSPLHF. DNA for the CDR3: TGTGCCAGCACCTTACAGGGGACCGATTCACCCCTCCACTTT.

The gene calls are TRBV15 and TRBJ1-3, with a weak D call TRBD1 (6 bases). Per germline, CDR1 LNHNV and CDR2 YYDKDF (reference sequence). The CDR3 runs 15 residues. The V and J ends lost 7 bases and 4 bases respectively, with 17 bases between them. The CDR3 bases are TGTGCCACCACCCACGGACGGGGGGGCGGAAACACCATATATTTT. Protein product: CATTHGRGGGNTIYF.

The rearrangement uses TRBV20-1 and TRBJ2-5; 9 bases align to TRBD2. CDR1 DFQATT and CDR2 SNEGSKA come from the germline V gene (reference sequence). This CDR3 is built from 13 residues. Unmatched junction bases numbered 7, after V lost 6 bases and J lost 5 bases. CDR3 coding DNA: TGCAGTGCGGACATAGCGGGGGTGGAGACCCAGTACTTC. This gives the protein CSADIAGVETQYF.

CDR3 coding DNA: TGCAGTGCGCAACAGGGAAGGCGCGAGCAGTACTTC. Its protein is CSAQQGRREQYF. The chain carries TRBV20-1 and TRBJ2-7; D is possibly TRBD1 (6 bases). Germline loops: CDR1 DFQATT, CDR2 SNEGSKA (reference sequence). There are 12 residues in the CDR3. V lost 6 bases and J lost 6, with 15 bases in between.

V gene TRBV5-8 combines with J gene TRBJ2-7; possible D gene TRBD1, 6 bases. V shed 2 bases and J shed 5 bases, with 11 bases lying between them. Germline V gene lookup returns CDR1 SGHTS and CDR2 YDEGEE. This CDR3 is built from 13 residues. In DNA, the CDR3 is TGTGCCAGCAGCTTACAGGGTGGACACGAGCAGTACTTC. This sequence encodes CASSLQGGHEQYF. Full variable domain (outside the CDR3, taken from reference TRBV5-8 and TRBJ2-7): EAGVTQSPTHLIKTRGQQATLRCSPISGHTSVYWYQQALGLGLQFLLWYDEGEERNRGNFPPRFSGRQFPNYSSELNVNALELEDSALYLCASSLQGGHEQYFGPGTRLTVT.

This clonotype appeared a few times. The J gene is TRBJ1-5, the V gene TRBV30; D remains unclear. The CDR3 loop spans 14 amino acids. Deletions cut 5 bases from V and 9 bases from J, with 20 bases between. Germline V CDR1 and CDR2: GTSNPN, SVGIG (reference sequence). CDR3 sequence: CAWRSYSQVGPQHF. The DNA for the CDR3 is TGTGCCTGGCGGAGCTATAGCCAAGTAGGGCCCCAGCATTTT. The entire variable domain, with the rest obtained from reference TRBV30 and TRBJ1-5, is as follows: SQTIHQWPATLVQPVGSPLSLECTVEGTSNPNLYWYRQAAGRGLQLLFYSVGIGQISSEVPQNLSASRPQDRQFILSSKKLLLSDSGFYLCAWRSYSQVGPQHFGDGTRLSIL.

The CDR3 bases are TGTGCCAGCAGCTTCACAGGTGCTAGTGGCCAAGAGACCCAGTACTTC. Its translation is CASSFTGASGQETQYF. The V and J genes are TRBV7-2 and TRBJ2-5, with D possibly matching TRBD1 (5 bases). Trimming removed 3 bases at V and 1 base at J, with 15 bases between. The CDR3 totals 16 residues. Germline V gene lookup returns CDR1 SGHTA and CDR2 FQGNSA.

Only a few counts were recorded for this clonotype. The chain recombines TRBV6-2 or TRBV6-3 with TRBJ2-1, with D tentatively TRBD2 (6 bases). V gave up 2 bases and J gave up 9 bases, with 11 bases separating them. Germline values: CDR1 MNHEY, CDR2 SVGEGT. This CDR3 spans 13 amino acids. CDR3 coding DNA: TGTGCCAGCAGTTACCCTACTAGCAGTGAGCAGTTCTTC. It is translated as CASSYPTSSEQFF.

The chain employs TRBV4-1 and TRBJ2-3; 9 bases agree with TRBD2. The CDR3 loop spans 18 amino acids. Per the germline V gene, CDR1 is MGHRA and CDR2 is YSYEKL. Trimming cost V 2 bases and J 3 bases; bases outside gene matches: 12. CDR3 sequence reads: CASSQWRGGDVGTDTQYF. The CDR3 DNA reads as TGCGCCAGCAGCCAATGGCGGGGGGGGGACGTTGGAACAGATACGCAGTATTTT.

This rearrangement joins TRBV11-2 to TRBJ2-1, with 7 bases matching TRBD2. Germline V CDR1 and CDR2: SGHAT, FQNNGV. V lost 1 base and J lost 5; bases outside the gene matches: 5. The CDR3 extends over 15 amino acids. CDR3 nucleotides: TGTGCCAGCAGCTTAGCGGGGGGACTTCACAATGAGCAGTTCTTC. This gives the protein CASSLAGGLHNEQFF.

The CDR3 protein is CASSVIVSNQPQHF. In DNA form, the CDR3 reads TGTGCCAGTAGTGTAATTGTTAGCAATCAGCCCCAGCATTTT. The chain has TRBV19 and TRBJ1-5; D gene uncertain. The germline gives CDR1 LNHDA, CDR2 SQIVND (reference sequence). This CDR3 contains 14 residues. V was clipped by 5 bases and J by 0 bases, with 8 bases between them.